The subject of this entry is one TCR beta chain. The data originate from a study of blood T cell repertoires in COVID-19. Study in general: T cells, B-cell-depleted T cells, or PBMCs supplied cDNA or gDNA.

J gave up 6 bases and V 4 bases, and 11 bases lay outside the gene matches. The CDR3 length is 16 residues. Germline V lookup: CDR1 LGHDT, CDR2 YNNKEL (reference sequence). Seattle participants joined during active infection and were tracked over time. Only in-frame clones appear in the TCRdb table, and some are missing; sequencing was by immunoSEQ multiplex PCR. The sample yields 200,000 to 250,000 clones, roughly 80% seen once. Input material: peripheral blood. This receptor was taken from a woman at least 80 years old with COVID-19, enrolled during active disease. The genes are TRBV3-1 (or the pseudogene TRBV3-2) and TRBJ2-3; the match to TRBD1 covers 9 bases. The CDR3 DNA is TGTGCCAGCAGCCCGGACAGGGGCCCAACTTATGATACGCAGTATTTT. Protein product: CASSPDRGPTYDTQYF.